Here is one T cell receptor beta chain with its context. Its antigen is not known. The data originate from a study of T cells in Graves' hyperthyroidism and ophthalmopathy. Regarding the study as a whole: By a 13 V-J model, ophthalmopathy was set apart from stable hyperthyroidism.

RNA transcripts provided the source from which TCR beta CDR3 regions were amplified. Carried out on the TCR CDR3, a first-round RT-PCR used the HTBI primer set. TCRdb used MiXCR to reprocess the multiplex PCR reads, holding one entry per CDR3 protein. The data show about 360,000 distinct CDR3 sequences, with roughly an eighth seen just once and 9.2% held by the top ten. Any patient presenting with uncontrolled infection, other autoimmune disease, pregnancy or lactation was left out. This CDR3 spans 15 amino acids. Germline CDR1 reads DFQATT; CDR2 reads SNEGSKA (reference sequence). Losses at the gene ends were 6 bases for V and 2 bases for J; bases not matched to a gene: 9.

The chain combines TRBV20-1 with TRBJ2-3; 9 bases map to TRBD1. Source material: blood. This receptor was obtained from a woman under 30 with Graves' hyperthyroidism. Here the CDR3 reads CSATTGGVFTDTQYF. The DNA for the CDR3 is TGCAGTGCAACAACAGGGGGCGTTTTCACAGATACGCAGTATTTT.